Here is one T cell receptor beta chain with its context. Its recognized antigen is unknown. Nothing much larger sits one base from this clone, and base qualities are not available. This sample was taken from a study of shared clonotypes between healthy human individuals (dated by TCRdb to between 2020 and 2021). About the full investigation: The cohort included three men and a couple of women between 18 and 49 years of age. For each donor, three plates each were used for CD4 naive and CD4 memory, two plates were used for CD8 naive, and one plate was used for CD8 memory. Blood TCR repertoires of about five healthy adults were deeply sequenced to estimate repertoire size and the extent of clonotype sharing between individuals. To increase sequencing depth and limit assay-specific biases, different laboratories used diverse techniques to prepare libraries and sequence TCR repertoires. Between about 0.8 and 9.5 billion PBMCs per donor were obtained by leukapheresis. Study-level results and caveats: Sampling was limited to blood, and TCR repertoires in tissue likely differ from TCR repertoires in blood. Larger estimated clonotype richness was generally found for naive subsets than for memory subsets. The small number of donors limited the genetic and exposure-history diversity represented. About 5% of naive CD4, 3% to 4% of naive CD8, around 2.3% of memory CD4, and around 0.4% of memory CD8 clonotypes were shared across several donors. Pairwise subsampling led to the expectation that sequencing depth would affect the degree of clonotype sharing among donors. Higher generation probabilities were observed for clonotypes shared by all four sorted-subset donors than for non-shared clonotypes. Incomplete sequencing was indicated by rarefaction of sorted-subset datasets, despite the large sequencing depth.

Using the deep immunoSEQ assay, multiplex PCR amplified TCR CDR3 regions from genomic DNA. Extracted genomic DNA from each cell subset was distributed evenly across all wells of several immunoSEQ 96-well plates, and each plate was treated as a replicate. For sorted subsets, roughly 200 ng of genomic DNA, equivalent to around 30,000 T cell genomes, went into each replicate PCR. Purified libraries were quantified with a Qubit 3.0 fluorometer, sized on a Bioanalyzer 2100, and re-quantified with the KAPA Library Quantification kit. Every immunoSEQ 96-well plate was sequenced on a separate single-read 150-cycle Illumina NextSeq 550 flow cell. The authors' analysis ran thus. Because only junctional sequences without quality scores were contained in the immunoSEQ output, filtering matching that applied to full-length reads could not be performed. To assign V/J genes and CDR3, sequences were annotated against IMGT germline references using PyIR, a Python wrapper for IgBLAST v1.9. Reads were filtered out if the reads had weak V/J assignments (E-value above 1e-6), no CDR3, stop codons, out-of-frame junctions, or ambiguous translated residues. V3J clonotypes were defined as sequences sharing the same inferred V gene, J gene, and CDR3 amino acid sequence. The percentage overlap between two repertoires was calculated by dividing the number of shared unique clonotypes by the size of the smaller repertoire. RTK rarefaction, the Chao1 estimator, and Recon v2.1 estimates of unobserved clonotypes were used to assess repertoire richness. Generation probabilities were computed with OLGA for all TCRbeta clonotypes obtained by the gDNA method from several donors. The table comes from immuneACCESS by way of TCRdb, which keeps in-frame sequences with V and J called. Part of the clones is missing from these tables; in studies checked, under half for an unresolved V gene and the rest for unknown reasons. That table supplies the V and J calls and clone size; D and trimming were determined from the DNA. The sample table holds more than 400,000 clones, of which about 96% were seen once. The top ten constitute around 0.067% of the sample.

Donors were healthy HIV-negative adults with no recently reported acute infections or vaccinations. All donors were Caucasian adults living in Nashville, Tennessee, USA. CD4+ T cells were enriched through magnetic negative selection, after which naive cells were positively selected on CD45RA and the remaining negative fraction served as the memory subset. Blood was obtained by leukapheresis, after which PBMCs were separated by Ficoll-Histopaque density gradient centrifugation and cryopreserved in liquid nitrogen vapor phase. Analytical flow cytometry was used to check the purity and quantity of every magnetically sorted T cell population. Each sorted fraction had its genomic DNA isolated and then quantified by UV absorbance on a Nanodrop 2000c. From the cysteine through the phenylalanine, the CDR3 covers 16 amino acids. Only the CDR3 DNA stays, 48 bases, in frame from base 1. Trimmed from V: 1 base; trimmed from J: 7 bases; junction bases lacking a gene match: 8. Reading the germline V gene gives CDR1 MGHRA and CDR2 YSYEKL.

The sample was naive CD4+ T cells sorted from blood. The cell subset or site label on this specimen signifies: CD45RA+ positively selected. The receptor's source is a woman aged 30 to 39 in good health. The chain uses TRBV4-1 and TRBJ2-1; the junction holds 9 bases that match TRBD2. The DNA sequence follows: TGCGCCAGCAGCCAAGTGCGGCTAGCGGGACCTAATGAGCAGTTCTTC. It specifies CASSQVRLAGPNEQFF.